This T cell receptor beta chain comes out of a study of cytotoxic CD8 clonotypes in ibrutinib-treated CLL. Points from the study as a whole: In sustained-remission versus progressing patients, sampling times differed. Relative to age-matched healthy donors, clonality at baseline was higher, and it tracked circulating CD8+ T-cell counts. Clonality went up at ibrutinib response and then declined back toward baseline at progression.

Comments on this clone: Its antigen is not identified.

Using immunoSEQ multiplex PCR, the repertoire was profiled, and TCRdb retains in-frame clones only, with some absent. The data show hundreds of thousands of clones, with less than 75% seen just once and approximately 15% held by the top ten. The trim removed 2 bases at V and 6 bases at J, leaving 3 bases unmatched. Per the germline V gene, CDR1 is SGHDN and CDR2 is FVKESK. The CDR3 is 13 amino acids. This sequence was found in a human donor with chronic lymphocytic leukemia. Material: PBMCs, obtained after 24 months of ibrutinib treatment. The V and J genes are TRBV14 and TRBJ2-7, with 8 bases matching TRBD2. CDR3 region: CASSQRLASEQYF. In nucleotides, the CDR3 is TGTGCCAGCAGCCAAAGACTAGCGAGCGAGCAGTACTTC. Based on the CDR3 plus reference TRBV14 and TRBJ2-7, the full variable domain is EAGVTQFPSHSVIEKGQTVTLRCDPISGHDNLYWYRRVMGKEIKFLLHFVKESKQDESGMPNNRFLAERTGGTYSTLKVQPAELEDSGVYFCASSQRLASEQYFGPGTRLTVT.